Presented here are 8 T cell receptor beta chains from one specimen sequenced in a study of blood T cell repertoires in COVID-19. The data were produced by immunoSEQ multiplex PCR, yet TCRdb's version contains in-frame clones alone and is incomplete. Among about 160,000 clones listed, around 80% were seen once. Material: peripheral blood. All receptors come from a woman older than 75 with active or convalescent COVID-19.

The gene calls are TRBV27 and TRBJ1-3; D unresolved. CDR3 length: 14 amino acids. The V end was cut by 6 bases, the J end by 3 bases, with 12 bases between. Germline values: CDR1 MNHEY, CDR2 SMNVEV (reference sequence). Here the CDR3 reads CASRDSGDGNTIYF. The CDR3 DNA sequence: TGTGCCAGCAGGGACTCGGGTGATGGAAACACCATATATTTT.

The rearrangement links TRBV5-6 to TRBJ1-2, with TRBD1 matching over 9 bases. Looked up from germline, CDR1 is SGHDT and CDR2 is YYEEEE. The CDR3 contains 15 residues. Trimming took 1 base from V and 6 from J; bases not matched to a gene: 7. The chain's CDR3 is CASSLMGQGGDGYTF. CDR3 bases: TGTGCCAGCAGCTTGATGGGACAGGGAGGTGATGGCTACACCTTC.

The CDR3 DNA sequence: TGTGCCAGCAGCCGGGACACACAAGAGACCCAGTACTTC. Its protein product is CASSRDTQETQYF. V usage is TRBV12-3 or TRBV12-4 and J usage is TRBJ2-5; tentatively, D is TRBD1 (6 bases). V dropped 6 bases and J dropped 2 bases, with 10 bases sitting between them. The CDR3 covers 13 residues.

The CDR3 DNA sequence: TGTGCCAGCAGTTTAGGTGGCTACACCATATATTTT. Translation gives CASSLGGYTIYF. The chain is built from TRBV12-3 or TRBV12-4 and TRBJ1-3; D ambiguous. The CDR3 has 12 residues. Trimming cost V 1 base and J 8 bases, with 6 bases left between them.

This chain joins TRBV6-2 or TRBV6-3 and TRBJ2-5; D possibly corresponds to TRBD1 (5 bases). CDR3 size: 16 residues. Trimming removed 2 bases from V and 0 bases from J, with 13 bases in between. Per the germline V gene, CDR1 is MNHEY and CDR2 is SVGEGT. CDR3: CASSYAVREYQETQYF. The CDR3 DNA reads TGTGCCAGCAGTTACGCGGTCAGGGAATACCAAGAGACCCAGTACTTC.

The chain uses TRBV5-1 and TRBJ2-7; 10 positions agree with TRBD1. The V gene's germline CDR1 is SGHRS and CDR2 YFSETQ. The V segment lost 4 bases and the J segment 3 bases; nucleotides outside the gene matches: 4. The CDR3 totals 14 residues. CDR3 sequence reads: CASSLGQGNYEQYF. The CDR3 nucleotides read TGCGCCAGCAGCCTGGGACAGGGGAACTACGAGCAGTACTTC.

The rearrangement links TRBV11-3 to TRBJ1-2; TRBD1 matches 7 bases. The J segment lost 9 bases and the V segment lost 0 bases, leaving 4 bases of the junction unmatched. The CDR3 runs to 13 residues. The V gene's germline CDR1 is SGHNT and CDR2 YENEEA. The CDR3 sequence: CASSLEGTASYTF. CDR3 DNA sequence: TGTGCCAGCAGCTTAGAAGGGACAGCTAGCTACACCTTC.

The chain joins TRBV7-2 to TRBJ2-7, with 7 positions matching TRBD1. This CDR3 comprises 15 residues. CDR1 is SGHTA and CDR2 is FQGNSA in the germline V gene. The trim removed 5 bases at V and 3 bases at J, leaving 10 bases unmatched. CDR3 residues: CASSLQDRDLYEQYF. The CDR3 DNA reads TGTGCCAGCAGCCTACAAGACAGGGACCTCTACGAGCAGTACTTC.